The rows below give T cell receptor beta chains drawn from one sample of a study of blood T cell repertoires in COVID-19. Sequencing used immunoSEQ multiplex PCR; TCRdb keeps in-frame clones, though not all of them. The sample consists of 120,000 to 150,000 clones, around four fifths of them appearing once. The sequenced material came from peripheral blood. These receptors all come from an elderly woman with acute or convalescent COVID-19. Both conserved end residues are part of each CDR3. D genes are given only for firm matches. Clone size is given for some rows only: seen once, a few or many times, or a class if the clone is expanded.

v_call	d_call	j_call	clone_size	cdr3_nt	cdr3_aa
TRBV20-1	-	TRBJ2-7	-	TGCAGTGCTAGTCCCCCGATCAGGGGTTACCTCACCTACGAGCAGTACTTC	CSASPPIRGYLTYEQYF
TRBV4-1	-	TRBJ1-2	-	TGCGCCAGCAGCCAAGTCCCGCAGGGTAACTATGGCTACACCTTC	CASSQVPQGNYGYTF
TRBV10-2	TRBD1	TRBJ1-1	-	TGCGCCAGCAGTGACCGCAAAGCACAGGGGAGTACTGAAGCTTTCTTT	CASSDRKAQGSTEAFF
TRBV6-6	TRBD1	TRBJ2-1	once	TGTGCCAGCAGCTACAGGGGGACCTACAATGAGCAGTTCTTC	CASSYRGTYNEQFF
TRBV29-1	-	TRBJ2-7	few	TGCAGCGTTGAAGATCGGGACAACTACGAGCAGTACTTC	CSVEDRDNYEQYF
TRBV19	TRBD1	TRBJ1-2	-	TGTGCCAGTAGTATAGACCGGACAGGGGATAGATTTGGCTACACCTTC	CASSIDRTGDRFGYTF
TRBV19	TRBD1	TRBJ2-7	-	TGTGCCAGTAGTATCCCAGGACAGGGGACCTACGAGCAGTACTTC	CASSIPGQGTYEQYF
TRBV6-5	-	TRBJ1-2	-	TGTGCCAGTGGGTGTCGGGGTTGTGGCTACACCTTC	CASGCRGCGYTF
TRBV28	TRBD1	TRBJ1-5	-	TGTGCCAGCAGTCTCAGGGGGGCCAATCAGCCCCAGCATTTT	CASSLRGANQPQHF
TRBV7-2	TRBD1	TRBJ1-1	-	TGTGCCAGCAGCTCGATGACAGGGGAAGCTTTCTTT	CASSSMTGEAFF
TRBV5-1	-	TRBJ2-3	-	TGCGCCAGCAGCTCTTCAGCGGGTAATACGCAGTATTTT	CASSSSAGNTQYF
TRBV5-4	-	TRBJ2-7	-	TGTGCCAGCAGCTTGCCCCAGTCCGAGCAGTACTTC	CASSLPQSEQYF
TRBV4-2	-	TRBJ2-7	-	TGTGCCAGCAGCCAAGGAGGGGGCTACGAGCAGTACTTC	CASSQGGGYEQYF
TRBV27	-	TRBJ2-7	-	TGTGCCAGCAGTCTCGGGAGACAAAACGAGCAGTACTTC	CASSLGRQNEQYF
TRBV27	-	TRBJ1-2	-	TGTGCCAGCAGTTTACTGCAGGGTAGCTATGGCTACACCTTC	CASSLLQGSYGYTF
TRBV24-1	TRBD2	TRBJ2-2	-	TGTGCCACCAGTGATCAAGCGGGAGAGCGGATATACGGGGAGCTGTTTTTT	CATSDQAGERIYGELFF
TRBV7-9	-	TRBJ1-6	-	TGTGCCAGCACCCGGCGGGGGCTCGATTCACCCCTCCACTTT	CASTRRGLDSPLHF
TRBV5-1	-	TRBJ1-2	-	TGCGCCAGCAGCATTCCGGGTCGAGGAAATGGCTACACCTTC	CASSIPGRGNGYTF
TRBV6-5	-	TRBJ2-1	once	TGTGCCAGCAGTTACGGGCCAGGGGACAATGAGCAGTTCTTC	CASSYGPGDNEQFF
TRBV7-9	-	TRBJ2-1	-	TGTGCCAGCAGCTTACACCAGGGTTCCTACAATGAGCAGTTCTTC	CASSLHQGSYNEQFF
TRBV28	TRBD1	TRBJ1-2	-	TGTGCCAGCAGTTCTGCGGGACAGGGGATATATGGCTACACCTTC	CASSSAGQGIYGYTF
TRBV5-1	TRBD2	TRBJ2-1	-	TGCGCCCGCTGTAGGGCCGGGGGGGGCTCCAATGAGCAGTTCTTC	CARCRAGGGSNEQFF
TRBV5-1	TRBD1	TRBJ2-2	-	TGCGCCAGCAGCTTGGGAGTAGGGGGCCCCGGGGAGCTGTTTTTT	CASSLGVGGPGELFF
TRBV7-9	TRBD2	TRBJ2-1	-	TGTGCCAGCAGCCCCCTCGCGTGGTTGGGGACTAGCGGGCGGAATGAGCAGTTCTTC	CASSPLAWLGTSGRNEQFF
TRBV7-2	TRBD1	TRBJ1-5	once	TGTGCCAGCAGCTTATCAGGGGGGCAGCCCCAGCATTTT	CASSLSGGQPQHF
TRBV7-9	TRBD1	TRBJ1-2	-	TGTGCCAGCAGCTTATCAGGGGGTCATGGCTACACCTTC	CASSLSGGHGYTF
TRBV6-1	-	TRBJ2-5	-	TGTGCCAGCAGTGAAGGGCAGGGGTCGTGGGAGACCCAGTACTTC	CASSEGQGSWETQYF
TRBV19	TRBD1	TRBJ1-5	-	TGTGCCAGTACCCTAGGGACAGTTTATAGCAATCAGCCCCAGCATTTT	CASTLGTVYSNQPQHF
TRBV5-8	TRBD1	TRBJ2-5	once	TGTGCCAGCAGCTCCGGGACAGCAGACCAAGAGACCCAGTACTTC	CASSSGTADQETQYF
TRBV18	-	TRBJ2-1	-	TGTGCCAGCTCACCACGGGCAGGACACTCCGGCATGGTGAATGAGCAGTTCTTC	CASSPRAGHSGMVNEQFF
TRBV15	-	TRBJ1-4	-	TGTGCCACCAGCAGCCGCAGTGGGGGGACGTCGTTTTTT	CATSSRSGGTSFF
TRBV2	-	TRBJ1-2	-	TGTGCCAGCAGATTACAGGTAGAAGTTTATGGCTACACCTTC	CASRLQVEVYGYTF
TRBV6-5	-	TRBJ1-3	-	TGTGCCAGCACCCATCAGGATCGCGGAAACACCATATATTTT	CASTHQDRGNTIYF
TRBV7-9	-	TRBJ1-3	once	TGTGCCAGCAGCCCCTTCCAAGGGGGCTCTGGAAACACCATATATTTT	CASSPFQGGSGNTIYF
TRBV6-2/TRBV6-3	TRBD1	TRBJ2-7	-	TGTGCCAGCAGCCCAGGGGGCGTCCGTGGCGAGCAGTACTTC	CASSPGGVRGEQYF
TRBV9	-	TRBJ1-3	-	TGTGCCAGCAGCGTACGGAGCGCTGGAAACACCATATATTTT	CASSVRSAGNTIYF
TRBV27	TRBD1	TRBJ1-2	-	TGTGCCAGTAGGACAGGGGGGAATGGCTACACCTTC	CASRTGGNGYTF
TRBV11-2	-	TRBJ1-1	-	TGTGCCAGCGACGCTATACAGGGACGGAACACTGAAGCTTTCTTT	CASDAIQGRNTEAFF
TRBV19	TRBD2	TRBJ2-7	-	TGTGCCAGTGGGACTAGTACCCACGAGCAGTACTTC	CASGTSTHEQYF
TRBV6-5	TRBD1	TRBJ1-4	-	TGTGCCAGCAAGACAGGGGGCGCGATTGAAAAACTGTTTTTT	CASKTGGAIEKLFF
TRBV27	TRBD1	TRBJ2-7	few	TGTGCCAGCAGCCCCCGGTGGACAGGGCGCGAGCAGTACTTC	CASSPRWTGREQYF
TRBV6-5	-	TRBJ2-5	-	TGTGCCAGCAAAACTAGTTCAGTCGAGACCCAGTACTTC	CASKTSSVETQYF
TRBV6-2/TRBV6-3	TRBD1	TRBJ2-3	-	TGTGCCAGCAGTTTGGACAGGGGAAATACGCAGTATTTT	CASSLDRGNTQYF
TRBV24-1	-	TRBJ1-2	-	TGTGCCACCAGTGATTGGCGGAACTATGGCTACACCTTC	CATSDWRNYGYTF
TRBV2	TRBD1	TRBJ1-4	-	TGTGCCATCTCACCTGGGACAGGGGATGAAAAACTGTTTTTT	CAISPGTGDEKLFF
TRBV7-9	-	TRBJ2-3	-	TGTGCCAGCAGCTTCAACGCCCGGGGAGATACGCAGTATTTT	CASSFNARGDTQYF
TRBV12-5	TRBD1	TRBJ1-1	once	TGTGCTAGTGGTACTGGGACAGAGTTTGAAGCTTTCTTT	CASGTGTEFEAFF
TRBV11-2	TRBD2	TRBJ2-3	-	TGTGCCAGCAGCCTCTTCCGGGGGGTTAGTACGGATACGCAGTATTTT	CASSLFRGVSTDTQYF
TRBV5-7	-	TRBJ1-5	-	TGTGCCAGCAGCTTGGAGAGCGGGGAGAGTAGGGATCAGCCCCAGCATTTT	CASSLESGESRDQPQHF
TRBV18	-	TRBJ2-3	-	TGTGCCAGCTCATCATACTCCCCACCCTCGGATACGCAGTATTTT	CASSSYSPPSDTQYF
TRBV12-3/TRBV12-4	-	TRBJ1-2	-	TGTGCCAGCAGTTTAGTCTTGTACTATGGCTACACCTTC	CASSLVLYYGYTF
TRBV28	-	TRBJ1-3	once	TGTGCCAGCAATAGCCAGGGCCTCGCCTCTGGAAACACCATATATTTT	CASNSQGLASGNTIYF
TRBV5-1	TRBD1	TRBJ1-5	once	TGCGCCAGCAGCCAACCGGACAGGGCTCCGGATCAGCCCCAGCATTTT	CASSQPDRAPDQPQHF